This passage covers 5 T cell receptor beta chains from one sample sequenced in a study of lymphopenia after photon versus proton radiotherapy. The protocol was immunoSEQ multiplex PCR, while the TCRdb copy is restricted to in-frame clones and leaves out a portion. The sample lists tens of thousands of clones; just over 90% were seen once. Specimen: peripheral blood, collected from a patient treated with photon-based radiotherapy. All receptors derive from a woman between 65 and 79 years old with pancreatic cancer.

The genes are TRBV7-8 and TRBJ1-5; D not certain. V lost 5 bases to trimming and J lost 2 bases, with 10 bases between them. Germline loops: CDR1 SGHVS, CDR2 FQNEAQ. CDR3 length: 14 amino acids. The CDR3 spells CASSQLGGNQPQHF. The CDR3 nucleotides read TGTGCCAGCAGCCAACTGGGAGGCAATCAGCCCCAGCATTTT.

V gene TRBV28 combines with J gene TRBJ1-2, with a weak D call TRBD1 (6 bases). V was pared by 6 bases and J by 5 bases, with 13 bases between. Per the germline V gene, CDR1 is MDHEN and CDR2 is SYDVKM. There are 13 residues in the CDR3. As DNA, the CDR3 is TGTGCCAGCAGATCTGGACAGCCTTATGGCTACACCTTC. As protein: CASRSGQPYGYTF.

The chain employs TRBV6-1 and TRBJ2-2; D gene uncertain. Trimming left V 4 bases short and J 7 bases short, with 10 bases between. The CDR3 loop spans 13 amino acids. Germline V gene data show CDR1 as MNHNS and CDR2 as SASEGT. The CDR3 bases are TGTGCCAGCAGTGCACGGGTTTACGGGGAGCTGTTTTTT. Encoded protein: CASSARVYGELFF.

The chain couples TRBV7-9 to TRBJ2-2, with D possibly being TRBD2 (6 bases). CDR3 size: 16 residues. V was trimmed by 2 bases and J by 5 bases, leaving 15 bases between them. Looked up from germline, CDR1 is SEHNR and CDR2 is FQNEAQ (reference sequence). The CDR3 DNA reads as TGTGCCAGCAGCTTACGTGTCCAGGGAGGAACCGGGGAGCTGTTTTTT. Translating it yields CASSLRVQGGTGELFF.

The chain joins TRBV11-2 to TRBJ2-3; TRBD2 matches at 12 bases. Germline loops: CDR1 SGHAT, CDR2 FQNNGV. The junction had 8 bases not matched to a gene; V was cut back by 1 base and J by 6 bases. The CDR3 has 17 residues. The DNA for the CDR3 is TGTGCCAGCAGCTTAGCAACGACTAGCGGGAGTTCTGATACGCAGTATTTT. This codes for CASSLATTSGSSDTQYF. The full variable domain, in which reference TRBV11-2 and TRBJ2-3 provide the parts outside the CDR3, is EAGVAQSPRYKIIEKRQSVAFWCNPISGHATLYWYQQILGQGPKLLIQFQNNGVVDDSQLPKDRFSAERLKGVDSTLKIQPAKLEDSAVYLCASSLATTSGSSDTQYFGPGTRLTVL.